The source of this T cell receptor (beta chain) is a study of human T cells and chemical hapten exposure. MiXCR was run by TCRdb on the RACE reads, yielding one entry per CDR3 protein. The sample yields about 360,000 distinct CDR3 sequences, around 6.9% seen once. This clonotype was seen a few times. The CDR3 has 15 amino acids. CDR1 is LGHDT and CDR2 is YNNKEL in the germline V gene (reference sequence). The V and J ends lost 4 bases and 0 bases respectively, with 9 bases between them. Time point denoted: patch test 1, 2 weeks after DPC sensitization. The treatment was: therapeutic diphenylcyclopropenone sensitization with weekly scalp DPC.

The receptor comes from a woman younger than 35 with alopecia areata. Some clones in this sample may be carry-over from other donors' samples. Sequenced material: whole blood, taken in connection with sensitization to the hapten diphenylcyclopropenone (DPC). The V gene is TRBV3-1, the J gene TRBJ1-4; D is unresolved. The CDR3 is CASSLLAATNEKLFF. The CDR3 DNA sequence: TGTGCCAGCAGCCTGCTGGCCGCAACTAATGAAAAACTGTTTTTT.